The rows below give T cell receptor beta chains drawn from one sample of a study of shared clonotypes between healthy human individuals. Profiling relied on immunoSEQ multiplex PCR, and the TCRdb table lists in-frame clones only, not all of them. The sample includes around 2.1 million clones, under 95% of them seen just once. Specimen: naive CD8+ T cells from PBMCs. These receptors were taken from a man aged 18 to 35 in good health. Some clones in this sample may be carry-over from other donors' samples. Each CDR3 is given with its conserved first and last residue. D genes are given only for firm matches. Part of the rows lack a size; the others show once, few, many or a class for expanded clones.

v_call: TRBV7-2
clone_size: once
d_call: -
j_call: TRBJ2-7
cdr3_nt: TGTGCCAGCAGCCTTAGTATAGGCGGTGAGCAGTACTTC
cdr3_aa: CASSLSIGGEQYF

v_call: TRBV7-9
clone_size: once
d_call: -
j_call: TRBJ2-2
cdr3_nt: TGTGCCAGCGAAGGGGGGACCGGGGAGCTGTTTTTT
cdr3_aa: CASEGGTGELFF

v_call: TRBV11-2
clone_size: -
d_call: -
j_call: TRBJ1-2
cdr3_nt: TGTGCCAGCAGCTTATTTGGGGCAGCGGGTGGTGGCTACACCTTC
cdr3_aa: CASSLFGAAGGGYTF

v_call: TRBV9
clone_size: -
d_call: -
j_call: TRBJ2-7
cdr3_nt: TGTGCCAGCAGCGTCGACGACGGGAACTACTACGAGCAGTACTTC
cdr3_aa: CASSVDDGNYYEQYF

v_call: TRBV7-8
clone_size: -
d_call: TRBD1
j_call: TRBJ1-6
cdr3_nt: TGTGCCAGCGACGGCGGGACAGGGGAATCACCCCTCCACTTT
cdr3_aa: CASDGGTGESPLHF

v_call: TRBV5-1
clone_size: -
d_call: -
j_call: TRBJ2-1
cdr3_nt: TGCGCCAGCAGCTCGTTTCTCAACAATGAGCAGTTCTTC
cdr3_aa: CASSSFLNNEQFF

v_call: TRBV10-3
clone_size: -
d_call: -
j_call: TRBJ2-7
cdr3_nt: TGTGCCATCAGTGAGTCAGATAACGAGCAGTACTTC
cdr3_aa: CAISESDNEQYF

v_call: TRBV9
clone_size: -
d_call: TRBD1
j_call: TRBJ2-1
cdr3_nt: TGTGCCAGCAGCGTTGACAGGGGGCCTTACAATGAGCAGTTCTTC
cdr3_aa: CASSVDRGPYNEQFF

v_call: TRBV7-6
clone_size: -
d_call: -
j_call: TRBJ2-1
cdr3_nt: TGTGCCAGCAGCTTAGCGGGCCCCTACAATGAGCAGTTCTTC
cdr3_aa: CASSLAGPYNEQFF

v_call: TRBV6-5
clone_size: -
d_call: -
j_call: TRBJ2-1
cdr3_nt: TGTGCCAGCAGCCACGACCGCACCTCCTACAATGAGCAGTTCTTC
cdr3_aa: CASSHDRTSYNEQFF

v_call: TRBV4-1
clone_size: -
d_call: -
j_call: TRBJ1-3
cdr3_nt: TGCGCCAGCAGCCAACCCGGAATGACAGACGGAAACACCATATATTTT
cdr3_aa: CASSQPGMTDGNTIYF

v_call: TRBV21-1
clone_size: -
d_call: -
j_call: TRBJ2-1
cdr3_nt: TGTGCCAGCAGCCACCTTAATACAGGGGTTTCCTACAATGAGCAGTTCTTC
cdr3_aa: CASSHLNTGVSYNEQFF

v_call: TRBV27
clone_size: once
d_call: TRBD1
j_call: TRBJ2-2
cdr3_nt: TGTGCCAGCAGTTTAGGGACAGGGGGTTCGAGCACCGGGGAGCTGTTTTTT
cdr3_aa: CASSLGTGGSSTGELFF

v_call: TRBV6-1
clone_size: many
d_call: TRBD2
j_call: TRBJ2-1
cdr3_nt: TGTGCCAGCAGTGACCCAGCGGGAGGGCTCGACAATGAGCAGTTCTTC
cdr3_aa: CASSDPAGGLDNEQFF

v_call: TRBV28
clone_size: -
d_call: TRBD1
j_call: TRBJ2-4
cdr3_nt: TGTGCCAGCAGACCGACAGGGGGACCAAACATTCAGTACTTC
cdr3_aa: CASRPTGGPNIQYF

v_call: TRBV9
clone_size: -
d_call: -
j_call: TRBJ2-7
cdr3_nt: TGTGCCAGCAGCGTAACCCCAGGGGCATCCTACGAGCAGTACTTC
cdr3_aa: CASSVTPGASYEQYF

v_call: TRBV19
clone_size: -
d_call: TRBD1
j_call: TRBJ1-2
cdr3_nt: TGTGCCAGTAGTAACCGGGACAGGGTTCTTTTTAACTATGGCTACACCTTC
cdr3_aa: CASSNRDRVLFNYGYTF

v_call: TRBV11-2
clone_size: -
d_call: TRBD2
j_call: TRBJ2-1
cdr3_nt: TGTGCCAGCAGCTTAGATGGGCTAGCGGGTGCATACAATGAGCAGTTCTTC
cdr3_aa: CASSLDGLAGAYNEQFF

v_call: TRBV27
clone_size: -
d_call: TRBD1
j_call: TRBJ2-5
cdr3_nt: TGTGCCAGCACCACCGGGACAGGGAGAGAGACCCAGTACTTC
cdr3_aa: CASTTGTGRETQYF

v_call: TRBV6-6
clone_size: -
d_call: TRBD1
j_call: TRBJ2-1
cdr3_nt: TGTGCCAGCAGTTACGGGACAGGCCAATACAATGAGCAGTTCTTC
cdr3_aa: CASSYGTGQYNEQFF

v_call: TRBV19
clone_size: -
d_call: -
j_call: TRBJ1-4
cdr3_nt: TGTGCCAGTAGTATTAGGGGGACTAATGAAAAACTGTTTTTT
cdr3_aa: CASSIRGTNEKLFF

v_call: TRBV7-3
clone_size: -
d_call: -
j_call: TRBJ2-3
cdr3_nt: TGTGCCAGCAGACACCAAAGAGGCGGGATGATGGCAGATACGCAGTATTTT
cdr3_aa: CASRHQRGGMMADTQYF

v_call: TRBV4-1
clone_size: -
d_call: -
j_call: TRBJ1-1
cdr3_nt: TGCGCCAGCAGCCAAGAACAGCGAAGGACTGAAGCTTTCTTT
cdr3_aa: CASSQEQRRTEAFF

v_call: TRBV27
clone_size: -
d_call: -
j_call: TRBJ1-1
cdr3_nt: TGTGCCAGCAGTTTATTTGGGGGAAACACTGAAGCTTTCTTT
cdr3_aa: CASSLFGGNTEAFF

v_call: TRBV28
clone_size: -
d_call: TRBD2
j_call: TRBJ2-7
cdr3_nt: TGTGCCAGCAGTTTAACGGGAGGGGACTACGAGCAGTACTTC
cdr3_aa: CASSLTGGDYEQYF

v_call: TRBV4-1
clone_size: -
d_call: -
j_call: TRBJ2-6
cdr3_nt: TGCGCCAGCAGCCCCGAGAATACCTACTCTGGGGCCAACGTCCTGACTTTC
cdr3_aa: CASSPENTYSGANVLTF

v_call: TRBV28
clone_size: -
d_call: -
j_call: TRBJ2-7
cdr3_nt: TGTGCCAGCAGTTTATCCACCCGGGGCGCGGGGGAGCAGTACTTC
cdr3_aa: CASSLSTRGAGEQYF

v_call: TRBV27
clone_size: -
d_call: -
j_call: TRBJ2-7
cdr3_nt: TGTGCCAGCAGTGGTACCGCAGGGGCCTACGAGCAGTACTTC
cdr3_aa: CASSGTAGAYEQYF